This TCR beta chain was sequenced during a study of chronic HIV infection and antiretroviral therapy. Using its own MiXCR run on the 5' RACE reads, TCRdb lists one record per CDR3 protein. This sample yields approximately 40,000 distinct CDR3 sequences, of which 8.2% are seen a single time; about 3% belongs to the top ten. V gave up 4 bases and J gave up 1 base, with 13 bases separating them. The V gene's germline CDR1 is MGHRA and CDR2 YSYEKL. The length of the CDR3 is 15 residues. The chain uses TRBV4-1 and TRBJ1-1; TRBD1 is a possible D gene (6 bases). This receptor was identified in an adult who had HIV and had not received antiretroviral therapy, or was an uninfected healthy control (not recorded which). Sequencing used peripheral blood. Here the CDR3 reads CASSPGQGRNTEAFF. CDR3 sequence (DNA): TGCGCCAGCAGCCCTGGGCAGGGGAGGAACACTGAAGCTTTCTTT.